The source of this T cell receptor beta chain is a study of blood T cell repertoires in COVID-19. Generated by immunoSEQ multiplex PCR, the TCRdb table keeps only in-frame clones and is missing some. The repertoire holds about 240,000 clones, with 75% to 85% as singletons. The CDR3 is 14 residues long. CDR1 is KGHDR and CDR2 is SFDVKD in the germline V gene. J lost 5 bases, V lost 4 bases, and 6 bases had no gene match. The chain links TRBV24-1 to TRBJ1-2; 7 positions match TRBD1. This receptor was obtained from a woman in her fifties or sixties with active or convalescent COVID-19. Sequencing was carried out using peripheral blood. Here the CDR3 DNA reads TGTGCCACCAGTGACTCGACAGGGCTGTATGGCTACACCTTC. It specifies CATSDSTGLYGYTF.